The 18 T cell receptor beta chains reported below all come from one sample, sequenced in a study of Ad26.COV2.S vaccination and SARS-CoV-2 variants. As to treatment: some 19 received Ad26.COV2.S at low or high dose, single or two shots; roughly five received placebo; per-sample allocation not given. Day 63 after the first injection of vaccine or placebo was the sampling time. The repertoire was sequenced with immunoSEQ multiplex PCR; TCRdb's copy has only in-frame clones and lacks some. The sample carries around 310,000 clones, about nine tenths recorded once. The material sequenced was peripheral blood, taken in a trial of Ad26.COV2.S vaccine versus placebo. These receptors came from a person between 18 and 65 years old who received the Ad26.COV2.S COVID-19 vaccine or a placebo.

The chain has TRBV14 and TRBJ2-2; the D gene could be TRBD1 or TRBD2 (5 bases each). Per germline, CDR1 SGHDN and CDR2 FVKESK. The ends were cut back, 3 bases at V and 1 base at J, with 6 bases in the middle. The CDR3 spans 14 residues. DNA of the CDR3: TGTGCCAGCAGCCAGGGGGTGAACACCGGGGAGCTGTTTTTT. This sequence encodes CASSQGVNTGELFF. The whole variable domain, filled in from reference TRBV14 and TRBJ2-2, reads EAGVTQFPSHSVIEKGQTVTLRCDPISGHDNLYWYRRVMGKEIKFLLHFVKESKQDESGMPNNRFLAERTGGTYSTLKVQPAELEDSGVYFCASSQGVNTGELFFGEGSRLTVL.

To note about this clone: The junction and the germline gene differ at one end; a read error may be behind it. CDR3 in amino acids: CASSWSTKAFF. The CDR3 DNA follows: TGTGCCAGCAGTTGGAGCACTAAAGCTTTCTTT. This chain links TRBV6-2 or TRBV6-3 with TRBJ1-1; D unresolved. Germline values: CDR1 MNHEY, CDR2 SVGEGT. This CDR3 spans 11 amino acids.

CDR3 sequence: CASSLQDRGDGELFF. The CDR3 region has the DNA TGCGCCAGCAGCCTTCAGGACAGGGGCGACGGGGAGCTGTTTTTT. The J gene is TRBJ2-2, the V gene TRBV23-1; 9 bases align to TRBD1. TRBV23-1 is flagged as an ORF with uncertain function. V was pared by 6 bases and J by 7 bases, with 9 bases of the junction left unmatched. This CDR3 has 15 amino acids.

This chain joins TRBV4-3 and TRBJ1-5; a weak D match, TRBD1 (5 bases). V lost 0 bases to trimming and J lost 6 bases, with 12 bases between them. The CDR3 extends over 15 amino acids. Per the germline V gene, CDR1 is LGHNA and CDR2 is YSLEER. CDR3 DNA sequence: TGCGCCAGCAGCCAAGATTGGGGGTCGGGTCAGCCCCAGCATTTT. This gives the protein CASSQDWGSGQPQHF.

This clone was counted a few times. The chain uses TRBV12-3 or TRBV12-4 and TRBJ2-3; 9 bases line up with TRBD1. CDR3 size: 12 residues. With V trimmed by 3 bases and J by 14 bases, 6 bases remained unmatched. The CDR3 is CASSLGTGFLYF. DNA for the CDR3: TGTGCCAGCAGTTTGGGGACAGGGTTTTTGTATTTT.

This clone has a handful of counts. In DNA, the CDR3 is TGCAGTGCTAAGGGACCCGCTGAAGCTTTCTTT. As protein: CSAKGPAEAFF. J is TRBJ1-1 and V is TRBV20-1, with TRBD1 as a possible D gene (5 bases). V gave up 4 bases and J gave up 6 bases, with 9 bases separating them. CDR1 is DFQATT and CDR2 is SNEGSKA in the germline V gene (reference sequence). This CDR3 is 11 amino acids long.

This clone was picked up one time. The chain carries TRBV3-1 (or the pseudogene TRBV3-2) and TRBJ1-2; 8 bases agree with TRBD1. V shed 3 bases, J shed 4 bases, and the junction held 10 bases outside the gene matches. The CDR3 is 16 amino acids. Germline V gene data show CDR1 as LGHDT and CDR2 as YNNKEL (reference sequence). This CDR3 reads CASSQAQGGLGYGYTF. The CDR3 nucleotides are TGTGCCAGCAGCCAGGCACAGGGGGGGTTGGGCTATGGCTACACCTTC.

The chain recombines TRBV6-5 with TRBJ1-2, with TRBD1 matching 7 bases. Trimming cost V 2 bases and J 2 bases; bases outside gene matches: 2. The CDR3 is made up of 14 amino acids. The germline V gene has CDR1 MNHEY and CDR2 SVGAGI. CDR3 sequence: CASSYGDRNYGYTF. Written as DNA, the CDR3 is TGTGCCAGCAGTTACGGGGACAGAAACTATGGCTACACCTTC.

The chain is built from TRBV3-1 (or the pseudogene TRBV3-2) and TRBJ1-6; 9 bases are shared with TRBD1. The ends lost 0 bases at V and 9 bases at J; junction bases unmatched: 12. Germline V gene data show CDR1 as LGHDT and CDR2 as YNNKEL (reference sequence). The CDR3 has 18 amino acids. The CDR3, as DNA: TGTGCCAGCAGCCAAGATCCGGGTCGGACAGGGGTCCTTTCACCCCTCCACTTT. Amino acid sequence: CASSQDPGRTGVLSPLHF.

The chain couples TRBV4-2 to TRBJ2-2; no clear D gene. The CDR3 totals 12 residues. Germline loops: CDR1 LGHNA, CDR2 YNFKEQ. The V gene lost 4 bases and the J gene lost 3 bases, with 3 bases spanning the gap. For the CDR3, the DNA is TGTGCCAGCAGCCCGTACACCGGGGAGCTGTTTTTT. As protein: CASSPYTGELFF.

V gene TRBV18 combines with J gene TRBJ1-1; no reliable D call. The CDR3 has 16 residues. Between the trimmed V and J ends, which lost 6 bases and 1 base, there was a span of 18 bases. In germline, CDR1 is KGHSH, CDR2 LQKENI. The CDR3 sequence is CASSPLLGSANTEAFF. For the CDR3, the DNA is TGTGCCAGCTCCCCTTTGCTGGGATCGGCGAACACTGAAGCTTTCTTT.

This chain uses TRBV19 with TRBJ2-2; 7 bases match TRBD1. The CDR3 runs 16 residues. V gave up 8 bases and J gave up 2 bases; unmatched junction bases: 11. CDR1 LNHDA and CDR2 SQIVND come from the germline V gene (reference sequence). The CDR3 reads CASRKVAGGNTGELFF. The DNA of the CDR3 is TGTGCCAGTCGCAAGGTGGCAGGGGGTAACACCGGGGAGCTGTTTTTT.

This chain joins TRBV2 and TRBJ1-1, with unresolved D. The CDR3 sequence is 16 residues long. CDR1 is SNHLY and CDR2 is FYNNEI in the germline V gene. Deletions cut 8 bases from V and 2 bases from J, with 21 bases between. Here the CDR3 reads CASSQTGPGINTEAFF. The CDR3, as DNA: TGTGCCAGCTCTCAAACCGGGCCGGGGATAAACACTGAAGCTTTCTTT.

The rearrangement links TRBV5-1 to TRBJ1-1; unclear D gene. The CDR3 is made up of 15 amino acids. With 4 bases removed from V and 3 bases from J, the gap between germline ends came to 16 bases. Germline CDR1 SGHRS, CDR2 YFSETQ. CDR3 sequence (DNA): TGCGCCAGCAGCCCGACCGGGCGGGTGGACACTGAAGCTTTCTTT. Translation: CASSPTGRVDTEAFF.

The chain employs TRBV6-6 and TRBJ2-1; 7 bases are a match to TRBD1. CDR3 length: 15 amino acids. CDR1 and CDR2 (germline): MNHNY, SVGAGI (reference sequence). The J segment lost 5 bases and the V segment lost 6 bases, leaving 10 bases of the junction unmatched. The CDR3 loop is CASSLDRVGNNEQFF. DNA for the CDR3: TGTGCCAGCAGCCTCGACAGGGTTGGAAACAATGAGCAGTTCTTC.

The chain employs TRBV18 and TRBJ1-1; unclear D gene. V lost 3 bases, J lost 8 bases, and 19 bases lay in between. Germline V CDR1 and CDR2: KGHSH, LQKENI. This CDR3 is built from 15 residues. Here the CDR3 reads CASSPESLTGIEAFF. The CDR3 DNA follows: TGTGCCAGCTCACCCGAGAGCTTAACTGGGATAGAAGCTTTCTTT.

This chain links TRBV7-8 with TRBJ2-3, with 7 bases identical to TRBD1. This CDR3 spans 15 amino acids. Germline CDR1 is SGHVS and CDR2 is FQNEAQ. V gave up 1 base and J gave up 4 bases; unmatched junction bases: 5. The CDR3 DNA reads TGTGCCAGCAGCTTAGTCACAGGGGCCCCAGATACGCAGTATTTT. Translated: CASSLVTGAPDTQYF.

This chain uses TRBV6-5 with TRBJ2-5, with TRBD1 matching 9 bases. J gave up 3 bases and V 6 bases, and 2 bases lay outside the gene matches. The CDR3 totals 13 residues. Per germline, CDR1 MNHEY and CDR2 SVGAGI. CDR3 sequence (DNA): TGTGCCAGCAGATGGACAGGGGAAGAGACCCAGTACTTC. The encoded protein is CASRWTGEETQYF.